This T cell receptor beta chain stems from a study of metastatic and nonmetastatic thyroid tumors. In the study overall: The authors compared repertoires across blood and tumor or nodule tissue from malignant and benign thyroid patients.

Ahead of thyroid surgery, no patient had received treatment of any kind. TCRdb used MiXCR to call clones anew from the PCR reads. Altogether roughly 42,000 clones are present, 18% being singletons, with the ten largest covering about 13%. This CDR3 is built from 12 residues. Germline values: CDR1 LNHDA, CDR2 SQIVND (reference sequence). This clone came up a few times. A much larger clone differs from this one at a single base, so this may be a read error. This sequence was found in a female donor with papillary thyroid cancer or a benign thyroid nodule (not recorded which). Some clones in this sample may be carry-over from other donors' samples. The sample was tumor tissue. The chain links TRBV19 to TRBJ2-5, with D uncertain. The CDR3 coding sequence is TGTGCCAGTAGTATAGACCATGAGACCCAGTACTTC. Amino acid sequence: CASSIDHETQYF.